The 21 T cell receptor beta chains in this list originate from one sample, sequenced in a study of OX40 agonist ivuxolimab in advanced cancers. The table came from immunoSEQ multiplex PCR; TCRdb's copy has only in-frame clones and leaves some out. Altogether some 77,000 clones are present, just under 95% being singletons, with the ten largest covering around 0.29%. The starting material was CD4+ or CD8+ T cells sorted from blood, obtained in a trial of the OX40 agonist ivuxolimab. The source of these receptors is an adult with an advanced solid tumor such as melanoma, head and neck, liver or kidney cancer.

V is TRBV5-8 and J is TRBJ1-5; unclear D gene. CDR1 and CDR2 from the germline V gene are SGHTS and YDEGEE. Trimming left V 3 bases short and J 0 bases short, with 4 bases between. This CDR3 has 13 residues. CDR3 residues: CASSYRSNQPQHF. The DNA of the CDR3 is TGTGCCAGCAGCTATCGTAGCAATCAGCCCCAGCATTTT.

CDR3 region: CASSSINSGGSTDTQYF. CDR3 in DNA: TGTGCCAGCAGCAGCATAAATAGCGGAGGCAGCACAGATACGCAGTATTTT. The chain joins TRBV28 to TRBJ2-3, with D perhaps TRBD2 (6 bases). V lost 6 bases and J lost 0, with 19 bases in between. Germline loops: CDR1 MDHEN, CDR2 SYDVKM. The CDR3 is 17 amino acids.

This clone was seen only once. The CDR3 DNA is TGCGCCAGCAGCGCTCAGGGGGCTCTCTACAATGAGCAGTTCTTC. Residues: CASSAQGALYNEQFF. The chain couples TRBV5-1 to TRBJ2-1, with TRBD1 matching over 8 bases. Germline CDR1 and CDR2: SGHRS and YFSETQ. The ends lost 4 bases at V and 3 bases at J; junction bases unmatched: 6. There are 15 residues in the CDR3.

The V call is TRBV7-6, the J call TRBJ1-3; no firm D call. Per the germline V gene, CDR1 is SGHVS and CDR2 is FNYEAQ. There are 14 residues in the CDR3. With 1 base removed from V and 14 bases from J, the gap between germline ends came to 18 bases. The CDR3 is CASSLGSLAGQVYF. In DNA form, the CDR3 reads TGTGCCAGCAGCTTAGGGAGTCTGGCAGGCCAAGTATATTTT.

The chain has TRBV19 and TRBJ1-5; D perhaps matches TRBD1 (5 bases). The CDR3 contains 13 residues. The V gene lost 7 bases and the J gene lost 5 bases, with 12 bases spanning the gap. Germline CDR1 reads LNHDA; CDR2 reads SQIVND (reference sequence). The CDR3 sequence: CASTQTVYQPQHF. CDR3 DNA sequence: TGTGCCAGTACCCAGACAGTATATCAGCCCCAGCATTTT. The full variable domain, completed using reference TRBV19 and TRBJ1-5, is DGGITQSPKYLFRKEGQNVTLSCEQNLNHDAMYWYRQDPGQGLRLIYYSQIVNDFQKGDIAEGYSVSREKKESFPLTVTSAQKNPTAFYLCASTQTVYQPQHFGDGTRLSIL.

This chain links TRBV6-5 with TRBJ1-5; 10 nucleotides align to TRBD1. V was clipped by 6 bases and J by 3 bases; unmatched bases: 5. Per germline, CDR1 MNHEY and CDR2 SVGAGI. This CDR3 contains 15 residues. This CDR3 reads CASSTTGGDNQPQHF. The CDR3 nucleotides are TGTGCCAGCAGCACGACAGGGGGCGACAATCAGCCCCAGCATTTT.

CDR3 loop: CASSHGSRGGTEAFF. Written as DNA, the CDR3 is TGTGCCAGCTCACACGGCTCTCGGGGGGGAACTGAAGCTTTCTTT. The chain uses TRBV18 and TRBJ1-1; possibly TRBD1 for D (5 bases). CDR1 and CDR2 (germline): KGHSH, LQKENI. V shed 4 bases and J shed 5 bases, with 17 bases lying between them. The CDR3 loop spans 15 amino acids.

The J gene is TRBJ2-1, the V gene TRBV9, with D perhaps matching TRBD1 (5 bases). The CDR3 runs to 15 residues. Germline loops: CDR1 SGDLS, CDR2 YYNGEE. Trimming left V 0 bases short and J 3 bases short, with 10 bases between. DNA for the CDR3: TGTGCCAGCAGCGTAGGACAGCTCGGCTACAATGAGCAGTTCTTC. It codes for CASSVGQLGYNEQFF.

The chain joins TRBV5-1 to TRBJ2-3; 10 positions match TRBD2. The CDR3 runs to 17 residues. With 4 bases clipped from V and 3 bases from J, the junction kept 11 bases outside the gene matches. Germline V gene sequence: CDR1 SGHRS, CDR2 YFSETQ. The CDR3 nucleotides read TGCGCCAGCAGCCCGGCCCCTAGCGGGAGTGGTACAGATACGCAGTATTTT. This gives the protein CASSPAPSGSGTDTQYF.

The genes are TRBV5-4 and TRBJ2-5, with D unclear. CDR3 length: 13 amino acids. The V and J ends lost 0 bases and 2 bases respectively, with 5 bases between them. Germline V gives CDR1 SGHNT, CDR2 YYREEE (reference sequence). CDR3 sequence: CASSLDSQETQYF. CDR3 coding DNA: TGTGCCAGCAGCTTGGACTCTCAAGAGACCCAGTACTTC. Combining the CDR3 with reference TRBV5-4 and TRBJ2-5 gives the whole variable domain ETGVTQSPTHLIKTRGQQVTLRCSSQSGHNTVSWYQQALGQGPQFIFQYYREEENGRGNFPPRFSGLQFPNYSSELNVNALELDDSALYLCASSLDSQETQYFGPGTRLLVL.

The V and J genes are TRBV7-6 and TRBJ2-7; TRBD2 agrees at 9 bases. CDR3 length: 14 amino acids. V was clipped by 5 bases and J by 3 bases; unmatched bases: 5. Germline CDR1 SGHVS, CDR2 FNYEAQ. The CDR3 DNA follows: TGTGCCAGCAGCAAGCGGGAGGCCGGCTACGAGCAGTACTTC. It translates to CASSKREAGYEQYF.

The chain uses TRBV4-2 and TRBJ1-3, with a weak D call TRBD1 (5 bases). V shed 4 bases and J shed 2 bases, with 9 bases lying between them. The germline gives CDR1 LGHNA, CDR2 YNFKEQ. The CDR3 runs 14 residues. The CDR3 spells CASSRQTPGNTIYF. DNA for the CDR3: TGTGCCAGCAGCCGACAGACACCTGGAAACACCATATATTTT.

This sequence joins TRBV19 and TRBJ2-5, with D maybe TRBD2 (5 bases). This CDR3 is 15 amino acids long. The germline gives CDR1 LNHDA, CDR2 SQIVND (reference sequence). Trimming shortened V by 4 bases and J by 5 bases, and 17 bases separated the two germline ends. The CDR3 here is CASSKAGMGDETQYF. CDR3 bases: TGTGCCAGTAGTAAGGCCGGGATGGGCGACGAGACCCAGTACTTC.

The rearrangement links TRBV5-1 to TRBJ2-1; 9 nucleotides line up with TRBD1. The CDR3 has 14 residues. V was pared by 5 bases and J by 7 bases, with 7 bases of the junction left unmatched. Germline assignment: CDR1 SGHRS and CDR2 YFSETQ. CDR3 DNA: TGCGCCAGCAGGTTCAGGGACAGGGCGAATGAGCAGTTCTTC. Translating gives CASRFRDRANEQFF.

The rearrangement joins TRBV11-2 to TRBJ1-5; D ambiguous. V was pared by 3 bases and J by 4 bases, with 4 bases between. The germline V gene has CDR1 SGHAT and CDR2 FQNNGV. This CDR3 is built from 12 residues. This CDR3 is CASSFGNQPQHF. In nucleotides, the CDR3 is TGTGCCAGCAGCTTTGGTAATCAGCCCCAGCATTTT. The full variable domain, completed using reference TRBV11-2 and TRBJ1-5, is EAGVAQSPRYKIIEKRQSVAFWCNPISGHATLYWYQQILGQGPKLLIQFQNNGVVDDSQLPKDRFSAERLKGVDSTLKIQPAKLEDSAVYLCASSFGNQPQHFGDGTRLSIL.

The chain is built from TRBV7-2 and TRBJ2-7, with D possibly being TRBD2 (5 bases). V gave up 0 bases and J gave up 5 bases, with 11 bases separating them. This CDR3 comprises 14 residues. In germline, CDR1 is SGHTA, CDR2 FQGNSA. CDR3 nucleotide sequence: TGTGCCAGCAGCTTAGCGGCGGGTTCCCACGAGCAGTACTTC. This translates into CASSLAAGSHEQYF. Supplemented by reference TRBV7-2 and TRBJ2-7, the full variable domain reads GAGVSQSPSNKVTEKGKDVELRCDPISGHTALYWYRQSLGQGLEFLIYFQGNSAPDKSGLPSDRFSAERTGGSVSTLTIQRTQQEDSAVYLCASSLAAGSHEQYFGPGTRLTVT.

This rearrangement joins TRBV6-9 to TRBJ2-7; D is unclear. Between the trimmed V and J ends, which lost 3 bases and 1 base, there was a span of 13 bases. The germline V gene encodes CDR1 MNHGY and CDR2 SVAAGI. The CDR3 loop spans 15 amino acids. This chain's CDR3 is CASSYEAGRSYEQYF. In DNA form, the CDR3 reads TGTGCCAGCAGTTACGAGGCAGGTAGATCCTACGAGCAGTACTTC.

The rearrangement uses TRBV7-2 and TRBJ2-3; maybe TRBD2 (6 bases). Trimming pared 4 bases from V and 4 bases from J, leaving 12 bases between. The CDR3 is 14 amino acids. CDR1 is SGHTA and CDR2 is FQGNSA in the germline V gene. The CDR3 here is CASSSGVRADTQYF. The CDR3 DNA reads TGTGCCAGCAGCTCGGGGGTTAGGGCAGATACGCAGTATTTT.

The V call is TRBV29-1, the J call TRBJ2-3; D not resolved. Germline V gene sequence: CDR1 SQVTM, CDR2 ANQGSEA. The ends were cut back, 4 bases at V and 0 bases at J, with 11 bases in the middle. The CDR3 is 14 residues long. The CDR3 DNA sequence: TGCAGCGTTGTCGGTTCTCCTAGCACAGATACGCAGTATTTT. Residues: CSVVGSPSTDTQYF.

A single count supports this clone. V gene TRBV5-1 combines with J gene TRBJ1-5; D unclear. This CDR3 contains 15 residues. Trimming left V 0 bases short and J 0 bases short, with 7 bases between. Per the germline V gene, CDR1 is SGHRS and CDR2 is YFSETQ. The chain's CDR3 is CASSLDNYSNQPQHF. The CDR3 DNA reads as TGCGCCAGCAGCTTGGACAACTATAGCAATCAGCCCCAGCATTTT.

The rearrangement uses TRBV5-1 and TRBJ2-3; TRBD1 aligns across 10 bases. The germline gives CDR1 SGHRS, CDR2 YFSETQ. This CDR3 comprises 16 residues. V lost 4 bases to trimming and J lost 2 bases; unmatched junction nucleotides: 7. The CDR3 DNA reads as TGCGCCAGCAGCCTGACAGGGGGCGGCTACACAGATACGCAGTATTTT. Amino acids: CASSLTGGGYTDTQYF.